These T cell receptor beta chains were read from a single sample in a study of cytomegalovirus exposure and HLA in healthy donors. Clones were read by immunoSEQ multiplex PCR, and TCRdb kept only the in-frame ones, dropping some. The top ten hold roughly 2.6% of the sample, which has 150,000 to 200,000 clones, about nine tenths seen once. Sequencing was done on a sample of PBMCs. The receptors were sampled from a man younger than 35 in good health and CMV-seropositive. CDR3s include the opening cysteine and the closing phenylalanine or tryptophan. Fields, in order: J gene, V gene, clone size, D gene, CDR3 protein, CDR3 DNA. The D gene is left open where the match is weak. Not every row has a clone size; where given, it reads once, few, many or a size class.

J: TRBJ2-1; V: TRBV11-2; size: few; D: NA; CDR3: CASSSRESGLRLYNEQFF; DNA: TGTGCCAGCAGCTCCCGTGAGAGCGGGCTTCGACTCTACAATGAGCAGTTCTTC
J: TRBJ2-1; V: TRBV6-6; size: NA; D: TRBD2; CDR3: CASSWGLAGEGEQFF; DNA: TGTGCCAGCAGTTGGGGACTAGCGGGAGAGGGTGAGCAGTTCTTC
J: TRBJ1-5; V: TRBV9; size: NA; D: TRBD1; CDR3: CASSAGTATNQPQHF; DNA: TGTGCCAGCAGCGCCGGGACAGCGACAAATCAGCCCCAGCATTTT
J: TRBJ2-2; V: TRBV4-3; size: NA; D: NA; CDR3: CASSQDDSQGGGTGELFF; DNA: TGCGCCAGCAGCCAAGATGATTCCCAGGGAGGCGGCACCGGGGAGCTGTTTTTT
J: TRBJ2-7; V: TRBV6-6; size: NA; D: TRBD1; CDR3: CASCRDRAYEQYF; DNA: TGTGCCAGCTGCCGGGACAGGGCCTACGAGCAGTACTTC
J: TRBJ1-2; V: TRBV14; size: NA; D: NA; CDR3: CASSPSLWAFYGYTF; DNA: TGTGCCAGCAGCCCTAGCCTTTGGGCCTTTTATGGCTACACCTTC
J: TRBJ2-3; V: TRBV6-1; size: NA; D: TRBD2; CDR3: CASNPGLELRTQYF; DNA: TGTGCCAGCAATCCGGGACTAGAATTGAGAACGCAGTATTTT
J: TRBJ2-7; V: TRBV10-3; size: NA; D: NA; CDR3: CAISESTRVRTGYEQYF; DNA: TGTGCCATCAGTGAGTCGACTCGGGTGCGGACTGGTTACGAGCAGTACTTC
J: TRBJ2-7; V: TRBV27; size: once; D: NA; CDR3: CASTDSDYEQYF; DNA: TGTGCCAGCACTGACAGTGACTACGAGCAGTACTTC
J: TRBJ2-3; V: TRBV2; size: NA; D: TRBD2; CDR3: CASSEVRGGSGTSQYF; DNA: TGTGCCAGCAGTGAAGTTCGAGGGGGTTCCGGGACTAGTCAGTATTTT
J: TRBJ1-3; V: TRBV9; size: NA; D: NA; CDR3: CASSAPAHGTSDGNTIYF; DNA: TGTGCCAGCAGCGCCCCGGCACACGGGACTTCCGATGGAAACACCATATATTTT
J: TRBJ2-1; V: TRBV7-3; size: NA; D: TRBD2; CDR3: CASSPRSGGYNEQFF; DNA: TGTGCCAGCAGTCCCCGTAGCGGGGGGTACAATGAGCAGTTCTTC
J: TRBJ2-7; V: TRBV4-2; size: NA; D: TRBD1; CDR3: CASSQEGQSDEQYF; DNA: TGTGCCAGCAGCCAAGAGGGACAGAGTGACGAGCAGTACTTC
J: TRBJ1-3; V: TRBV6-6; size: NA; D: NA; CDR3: CASSPAGSGNTIYF; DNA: TGTGCCAGCAGCCCAGCAGGGTCGGGAAACACCATATATTTT
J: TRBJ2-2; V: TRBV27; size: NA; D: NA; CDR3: CASSSGGELFF; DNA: TGTGCCAGCAGTTCAGGCGGGGAGCTGTTTTTT
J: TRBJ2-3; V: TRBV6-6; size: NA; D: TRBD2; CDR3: CASSPSGSDTDTQYF; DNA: TGTGCCAGCAGCCCCAGCGGGAGTGACACAGATACGCAGTATTTT
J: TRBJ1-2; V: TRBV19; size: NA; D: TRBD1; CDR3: CASSKGAGVPYGYTF; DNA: TGTGCCAGCTCGAAGGGGGCAGGGGTCCCCTATGGCTACACCTTC
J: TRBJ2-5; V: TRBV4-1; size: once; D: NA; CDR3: CASSHPGKGGETQYF; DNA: TGCGCCAGCAGCCATCCAGGGAAGGGTGGAGAGACCCAGTACTTC
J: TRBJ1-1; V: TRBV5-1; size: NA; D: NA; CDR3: CASSRGGIHNTEAFF; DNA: TGCGCCAGCAGTCGGGGGGGAATACACAACACTGAAGCTTTCTTT
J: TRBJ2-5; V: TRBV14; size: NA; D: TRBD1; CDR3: CASSLGQQETQYF; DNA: TGTGCCAGCAGCTTGGGACAGCAAGAGACCCAGTACTTC
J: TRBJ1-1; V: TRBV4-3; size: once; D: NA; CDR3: CASSQDPQGLVAFF; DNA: TGCGCCAGCAGCCAAGATCCCCAGGGTTTAGTAGCTTTCTTT
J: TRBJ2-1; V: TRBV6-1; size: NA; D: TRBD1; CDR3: CASSAGTGEYNEQFF; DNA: TGTGCCAGCAGCGCCGGGACAGGGGAATACAATGAGCAGTTCTTC
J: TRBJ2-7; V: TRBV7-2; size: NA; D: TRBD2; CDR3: CASSLAGTSGFSYEQYF; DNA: TGTGCCAGCAGCTTAGCAGGGACTAGCGGTTTTTCCTACGAGCAGTACTTC
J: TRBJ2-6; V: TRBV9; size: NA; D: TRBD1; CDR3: CASSSDRSSGANVLTF; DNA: TGTGCCAGCAGCTCGGACAGGTCGTCTGGGGCCAACGTCCTGACTTTC
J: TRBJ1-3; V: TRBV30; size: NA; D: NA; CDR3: CAWIQSLRDPPNSGNTIYF; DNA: TGTGCCTGGATTCAATCTCTCCGGGATCCTCCCAACTCTGGAAACACCATATATTTT
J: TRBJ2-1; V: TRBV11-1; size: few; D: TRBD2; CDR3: CASSLLTSGSEQFF; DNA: TGTGCCAGCAGCTTATTGACTAGCGGTAGCGAGCAGTTCTTC
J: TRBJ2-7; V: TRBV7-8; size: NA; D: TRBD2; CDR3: CASTTPNIAGEQYF; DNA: TGTGCCAGCACCACCCCAAATATAGCGGGAGAGCAGTACTTC
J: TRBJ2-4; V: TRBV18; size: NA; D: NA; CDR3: CASSPQGDTKNIQYF; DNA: TGTGCCAGCTCACCACAGGGGGACACCAAAAACATTCAGTACTTC
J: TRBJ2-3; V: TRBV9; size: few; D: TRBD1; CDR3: CASSVGGQGADTQYF; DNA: TGTGCCAGCAGCGTAGGGGGACAGGGGGCTGATACGCAGTATTTT
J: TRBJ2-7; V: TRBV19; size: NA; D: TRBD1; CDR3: CASSRDRTTYEQYF; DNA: TGTGCCAGTAGCCGGGACAGGACAACCTACGAGCAGTACTTC
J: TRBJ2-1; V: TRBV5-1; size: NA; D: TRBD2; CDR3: CASSLRGGLVDNEQFF; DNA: TGCGCCAGCAGCTTGCGGGGGGGCCTCGTGGACAATGAGCAGTTCTTC
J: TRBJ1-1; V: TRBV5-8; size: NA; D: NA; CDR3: CASSLGQVEAFF; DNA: TGTGCCAGCAGCTTGGGACAGGTCGAAGCTTTCTTT
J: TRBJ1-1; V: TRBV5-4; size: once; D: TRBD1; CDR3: CASSSRDRENTEAFF; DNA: TGTGCCAGCAGCAGCCGGGACAGGGAGAACACTGAAGCTTTCTTT
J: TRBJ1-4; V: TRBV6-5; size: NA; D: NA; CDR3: CASRGSLGKKLFF; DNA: TGTGCCAGCAGGGGCAGCCTCGGGAAAAAACTGTTTTTT
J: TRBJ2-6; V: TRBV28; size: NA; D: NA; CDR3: CASSRRDFRSGANVLTF; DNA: TGTGCCAGCAGTCGCCGGGACTTCAGGTCTGGGGCCAACGTCCTGACTTTC
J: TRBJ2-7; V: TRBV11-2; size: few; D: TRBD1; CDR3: CASSRGTGGEQYF; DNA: TGTGCCAGCAGCCGCGGGACAGGGGGCGAGCAGTACTTC
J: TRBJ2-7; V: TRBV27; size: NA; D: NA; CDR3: CASKEKPSYEQYF; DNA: TGTGCCAGCAAAGAGAAACCTTCTTACGAGCAGTACTTC
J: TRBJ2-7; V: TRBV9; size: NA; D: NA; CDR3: CASSVGPGKKYEQYF; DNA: TGTGCCAGCAGCGTAGGGCCAGGGAAAAAGTACGAGCAGTACTTC
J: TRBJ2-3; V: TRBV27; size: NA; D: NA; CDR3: CASSASGDTQYF; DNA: TGTGCCAGCAGTGCCTCGGGGGATACGCAGTATTTT
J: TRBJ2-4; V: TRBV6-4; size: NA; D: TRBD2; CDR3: CASSEGLAGGNIQYF; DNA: TGTGCCAGCAGTGAGGGACTAGCGGGGGGAAACATTCAGTACTTC
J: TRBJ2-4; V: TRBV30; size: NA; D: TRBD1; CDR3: CAWGGQGAIAKNIQYF; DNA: TGTGCCTGGGGGGGACAGGGGGCGATAGCCAAAAACATTCAGTACTTC
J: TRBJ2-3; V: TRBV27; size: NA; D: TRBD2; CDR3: CASRPAGVTDTQYF; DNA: TGTGCCAGCAGACCAGCGGGGGTCACAGATACGCAGTATTTT
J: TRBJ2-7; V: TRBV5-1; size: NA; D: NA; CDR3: CASSWAGDRPYEQYF; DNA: TGCGCCAGCAGCTGGGCCGGTGACAGACCCTACGAGCAGTACTTC
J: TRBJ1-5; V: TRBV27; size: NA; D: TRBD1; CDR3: CASSLNRGNQPQHF; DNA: TGTGCCAGCAGTTTGAACAGGGGAAATCAGCCCCAGCATTTT
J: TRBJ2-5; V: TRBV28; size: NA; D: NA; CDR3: CASSNIRLSQGWEQETQYF; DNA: TGTGCCAGCAGCAACATTAGACTTTCACAGGGATGGGAGCAAGAGACCCAGTACTTC
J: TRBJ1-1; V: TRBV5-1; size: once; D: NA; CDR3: CASSLVGGGGTEAFF; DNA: TGCGCCAGCAGCTTGGTGGGGGGAGGAGGGACTGAAGCTTTCTTT